This TCR beta chain was captured by sequencing in a study of Ad26.COV2.S vaccination and SARS-CoV-2 variants. Study context: Into the muscle, Ad26.COV2.S was dosed once or twice, 56 days apart.

This CDR3 contains 16 residues. Germline trimming cut 3 bases from V and 8 bases from J; bases unmatched to any gene: 11. Germline CDR1 is SGDLS and CDR2 is YYNGEE. The treatment here: around 19 received Ad26.COV2.S at low or high dose, single or two shots; a few received placebo; per-sample allocation not given. Sampling was done on day 63 after the first vaccine or placebo injection. The protocol was immunoSEQ multiplex PCR, while the TCRdb copy is restricted to in-frame clones and leaves out a portion. Seen here are hundreds of thousands of clones, approximately 81% observed once, and the top ten hold around 3%. In regard to this clone: The antigen is not known.

Study-wide results and limits: Spike-specific TCR breadth was greater after Ad26.COV2.S than placebo. Following vaccination, spike-specific CD8+ and CD4+ T cell responses reportedly exhibited substantial breadth. Measures of TCR breadth and depth may have fallen short of total T cell responses.

The J gene is TRBJ2-1, the V gene TRBV9; 10 bases fit TRBD2. This specimen was peripheral blood, taken in a trial of Ad26.COV2.S vaccine versus placebo. This clonotype was sampled from a person between 18 and 59 years old who received the Ad26.COV2.S COVID-19 vaccine or a placebo. CDR3 residues: CASSAGPAGGPYEQFF. The DNA of the CDR3 is TGTGCCAGCAGCGCCGGGCCAGCGGGGGGGCCGTATGAGCAGTTCTTC.